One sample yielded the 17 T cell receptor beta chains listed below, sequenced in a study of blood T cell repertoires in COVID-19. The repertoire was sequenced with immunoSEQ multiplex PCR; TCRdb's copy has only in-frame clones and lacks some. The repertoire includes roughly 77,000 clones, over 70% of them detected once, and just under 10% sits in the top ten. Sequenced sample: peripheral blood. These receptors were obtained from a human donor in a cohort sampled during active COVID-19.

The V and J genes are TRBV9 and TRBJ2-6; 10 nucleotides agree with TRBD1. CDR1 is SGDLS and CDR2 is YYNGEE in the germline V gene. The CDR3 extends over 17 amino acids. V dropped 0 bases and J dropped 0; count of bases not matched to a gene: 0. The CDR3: CASSVGTGGSGANVLTF. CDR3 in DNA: TGTGCCAGCAGCGTAGGGACAGGGGGCTCTGGGGCCAACGTCCTGACTTTC.

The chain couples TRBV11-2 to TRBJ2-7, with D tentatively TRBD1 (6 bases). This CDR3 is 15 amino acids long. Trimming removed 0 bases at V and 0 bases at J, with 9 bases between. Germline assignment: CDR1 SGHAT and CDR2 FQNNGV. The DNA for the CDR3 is TGTGCCAGCAGCTTAGAGTCAGGGGCCTCCTACGAGCAGTACTTC. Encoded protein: CASSLESGASYEQYF. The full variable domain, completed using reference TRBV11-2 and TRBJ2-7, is EAGVAQSPRYKIIEKRQSVAFWCNPISGHATLYWYQQILGQGPKLLIQFQNNGVVDDSQLPKDRFSAERLKGVDSTLKIQPAKLEDSAVYLCASSLESGASYEQYFGPGTRLTVT.

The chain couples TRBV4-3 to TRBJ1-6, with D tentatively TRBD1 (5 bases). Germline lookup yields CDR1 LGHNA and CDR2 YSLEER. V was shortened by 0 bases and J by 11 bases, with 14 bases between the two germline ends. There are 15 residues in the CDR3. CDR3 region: CASSQEQGWSAPLHF. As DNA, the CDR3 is TGCGCCAGCAGCCAAGAGCAGGGTTGGTCGGCACCCCTCCACTTT.

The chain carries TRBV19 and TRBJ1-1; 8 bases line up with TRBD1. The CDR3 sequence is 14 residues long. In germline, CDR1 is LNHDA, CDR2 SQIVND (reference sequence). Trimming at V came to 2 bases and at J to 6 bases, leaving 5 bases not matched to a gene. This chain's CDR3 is CASSILRGQAEAFF. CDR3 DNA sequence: TGTGCCAGTAGTATACTCAGGGGACAGGCTGAAGCTTTCTTT. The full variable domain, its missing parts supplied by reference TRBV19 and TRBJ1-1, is DGGITQSPKYLFRKEGQNVTLSCEQNLNHDAMYWYRQDPGQGLRLIYYSQIVNDFQKGDIAEGYSVSREKKESFPLTVTSAQKNPTAFYLCASSILRGQAEAFFGQGTRLTVV.

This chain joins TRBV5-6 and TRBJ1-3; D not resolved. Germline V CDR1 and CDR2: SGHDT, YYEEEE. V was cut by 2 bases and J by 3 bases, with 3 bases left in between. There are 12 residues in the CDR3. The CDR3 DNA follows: TGTGCCAGCAGCTTCCTTGGAAACACCATATATTTT. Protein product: CASSFLGNTIYF.

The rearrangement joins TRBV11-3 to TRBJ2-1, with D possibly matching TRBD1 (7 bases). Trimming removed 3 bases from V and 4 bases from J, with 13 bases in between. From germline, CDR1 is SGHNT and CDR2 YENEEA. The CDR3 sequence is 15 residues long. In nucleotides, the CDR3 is TGTGCCAGCAGCTTTGCCAGGGGGGTGTACAATGAGCAGTTCTTC. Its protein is CASSFARGVYNEQFF.

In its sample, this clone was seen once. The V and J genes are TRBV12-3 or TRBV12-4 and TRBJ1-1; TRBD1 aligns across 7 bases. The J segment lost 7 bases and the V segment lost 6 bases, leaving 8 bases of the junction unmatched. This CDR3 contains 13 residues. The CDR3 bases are TGTGCCAGCAGCCAGCGGACAGGCGGTGAAGCTTTCTTT. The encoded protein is CASSQRTGGEAFF.

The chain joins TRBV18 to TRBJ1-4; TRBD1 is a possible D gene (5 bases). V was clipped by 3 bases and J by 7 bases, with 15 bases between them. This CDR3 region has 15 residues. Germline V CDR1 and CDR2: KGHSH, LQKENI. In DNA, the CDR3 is TGTGCCAGCTCACCCCTCGACAGTGTTGTTGAAAAACTGTTTTTT. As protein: CASSPLDSVVEKLFF.

DNA of the CDR3: TGTGCCAGCAGTCCCCGGGACAACCGGGGCTACACCTTC. Translation gives CASSPRDNRGYTF. The gene calls are TRBV6-5 and TRBJ1-2; tentative D call: TRBD1 (6 bases). The germline V and J ends were trimmed by 5 bases and 8 bases, with 15 bases remaining between them. This CDR3 is built from 13 residues. CDR1 MNHEY and CDR2 SVGAGI come from the germline V gene.

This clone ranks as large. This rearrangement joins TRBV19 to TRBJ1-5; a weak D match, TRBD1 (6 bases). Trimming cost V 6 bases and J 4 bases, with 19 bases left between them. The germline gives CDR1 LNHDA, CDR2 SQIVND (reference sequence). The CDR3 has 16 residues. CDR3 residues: CASRPRGPNFNQPQHF. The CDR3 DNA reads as TGTGCCAGTAGGCCCAGGGGCCCTAACTTTAATCAGCCCCAGCATTTT.

In DNA, the CDR3 is TGTGCCAGCAGCTTTGGAACAGGGTCCAGGACAGATACGCAGTATTTT. Translation gives CASSFGTGSRTDTQYF. The rearrangement uses TRBV5-4 and TRBJ2-3; tentatively, D is TRBD1 (6 bases). The CDR3 contains 16 residues. Germline CDR1 and CDR2: SGHNT and YYREEE (reference sequence). The ends were cut back, 2 bases at V and 3 bases at J, with 16 bases in the middle.

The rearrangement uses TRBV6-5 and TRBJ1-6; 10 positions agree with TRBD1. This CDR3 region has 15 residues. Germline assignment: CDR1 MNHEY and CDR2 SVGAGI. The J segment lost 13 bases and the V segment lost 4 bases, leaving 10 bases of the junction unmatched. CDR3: CASSSGQGDVHPLHF. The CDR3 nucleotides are TGTGCCAGCAGTTCTGGACAGGGGGACGTTCATCCCCTCCACTTT.

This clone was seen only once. The CDR3: CASSYGFTGISNQPQHF. The CDR3 nucleotides are TGTGCCAGTAGTTATGGGTTTACAGGGATTAGCAATCAGCCCCAGCATTTT. The chain recombines TRBV19 with TRBJ1-5; TRBD1 might be the D (6 bases). V was trimmed by 5 bases and J by 0 bases, leaving 17 bases between them. The CDR3 extends over 17 amino acids. Germline CDR1 reads LNHDA; CDR2 reads SQIVND (reference sequence).

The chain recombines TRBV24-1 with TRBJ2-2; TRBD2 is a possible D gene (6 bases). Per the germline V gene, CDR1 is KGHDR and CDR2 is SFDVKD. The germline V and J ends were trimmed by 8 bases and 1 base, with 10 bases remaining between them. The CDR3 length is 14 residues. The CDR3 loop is CATMGGKNTGELFF. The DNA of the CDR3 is TGTGCCACCATGGGCGGGAAGAACACCGGGGAGCTGTTTTTT.

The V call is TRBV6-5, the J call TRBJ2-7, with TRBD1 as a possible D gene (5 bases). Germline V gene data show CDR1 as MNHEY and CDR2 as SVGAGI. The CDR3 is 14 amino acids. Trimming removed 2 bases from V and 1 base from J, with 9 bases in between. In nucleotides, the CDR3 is TGTGCCAGCAGTTACCTGGACACATCCTACGAGCAGTACTTC. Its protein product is CASSYLDTSYEQYF.

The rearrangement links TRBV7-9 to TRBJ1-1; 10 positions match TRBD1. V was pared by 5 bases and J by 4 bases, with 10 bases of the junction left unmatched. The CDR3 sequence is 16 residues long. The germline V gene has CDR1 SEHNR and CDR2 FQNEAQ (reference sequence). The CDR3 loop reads CASSPTGTGVATEAFF. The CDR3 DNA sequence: TGTGCCAGCAGCCCGACCGGGACAGGGGTAGCCACTGAAGCTTTCTTT.

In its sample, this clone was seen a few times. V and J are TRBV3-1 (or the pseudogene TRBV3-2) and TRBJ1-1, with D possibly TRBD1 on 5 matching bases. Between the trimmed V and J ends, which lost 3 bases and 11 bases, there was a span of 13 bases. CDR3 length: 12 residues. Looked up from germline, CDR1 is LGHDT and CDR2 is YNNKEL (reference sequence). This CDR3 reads CASSHFSGMAFF. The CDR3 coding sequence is TGTGCCAGCAGCCATTTCTCAGGGATGGCTTTCTTT.